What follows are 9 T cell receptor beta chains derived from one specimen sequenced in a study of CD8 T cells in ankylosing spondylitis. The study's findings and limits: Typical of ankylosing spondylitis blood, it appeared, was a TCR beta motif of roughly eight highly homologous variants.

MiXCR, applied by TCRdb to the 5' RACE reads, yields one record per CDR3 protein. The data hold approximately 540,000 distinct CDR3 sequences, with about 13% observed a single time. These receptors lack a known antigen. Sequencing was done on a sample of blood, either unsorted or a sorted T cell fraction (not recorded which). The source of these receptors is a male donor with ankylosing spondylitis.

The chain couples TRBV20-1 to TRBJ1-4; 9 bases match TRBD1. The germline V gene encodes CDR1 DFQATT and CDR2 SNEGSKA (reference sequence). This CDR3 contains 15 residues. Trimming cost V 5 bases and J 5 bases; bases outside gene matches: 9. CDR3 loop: CSALKSGTGNEKLFF. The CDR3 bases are TGCAGTGCTTTAAAGTCCGGGACAGGGAATGAAAAACTGTTTTTT.

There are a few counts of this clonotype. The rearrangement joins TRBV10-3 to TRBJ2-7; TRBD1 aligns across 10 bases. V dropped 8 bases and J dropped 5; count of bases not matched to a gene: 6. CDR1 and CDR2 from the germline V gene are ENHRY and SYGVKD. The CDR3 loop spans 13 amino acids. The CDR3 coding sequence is TGTGCCATCGGAGGGGGACAGGGGAACGAGCAGTACGTC. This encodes CAIGGGQGNEQYV.

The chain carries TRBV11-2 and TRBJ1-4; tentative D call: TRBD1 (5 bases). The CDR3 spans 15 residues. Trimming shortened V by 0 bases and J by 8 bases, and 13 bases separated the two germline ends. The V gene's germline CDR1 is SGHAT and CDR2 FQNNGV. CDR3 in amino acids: CASSLDSGGYEKLFF. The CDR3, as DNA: TGTGCCAGCAGCTTAGATTCGGGGGGGTACGAAAAACTGTTTTTT.

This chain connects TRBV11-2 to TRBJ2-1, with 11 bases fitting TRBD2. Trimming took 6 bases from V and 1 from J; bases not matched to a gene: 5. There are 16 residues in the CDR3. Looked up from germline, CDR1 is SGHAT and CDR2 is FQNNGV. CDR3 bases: TGTGCCAGCAGAACCGGGACTAGCGGTTCCTACAATGAGCAGTTCTTC. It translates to CASRTGTSGSYNEQFF.

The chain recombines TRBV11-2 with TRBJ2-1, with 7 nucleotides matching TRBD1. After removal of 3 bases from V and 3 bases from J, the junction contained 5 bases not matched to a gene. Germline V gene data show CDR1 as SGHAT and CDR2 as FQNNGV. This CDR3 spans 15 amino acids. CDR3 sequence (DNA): TGTGCCAGCAGCTTCGCGGCAGGGGGCTACAATGAGCAGTTCTTC. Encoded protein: CASSFAAGGYNEQFF.

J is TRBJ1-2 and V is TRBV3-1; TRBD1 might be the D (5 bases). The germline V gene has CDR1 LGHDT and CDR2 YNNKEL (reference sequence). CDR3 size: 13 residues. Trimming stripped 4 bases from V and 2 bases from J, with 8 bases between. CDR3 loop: CASSRTLNYGYTF. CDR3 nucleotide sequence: TGTGCCAGCAGCCGGACACTAAACTATGGCTACACCTTC.

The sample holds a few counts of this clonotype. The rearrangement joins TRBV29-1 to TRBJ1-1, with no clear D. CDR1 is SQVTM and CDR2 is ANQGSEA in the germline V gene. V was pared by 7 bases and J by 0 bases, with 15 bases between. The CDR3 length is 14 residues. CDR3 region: CSATTGSMNTEAFF. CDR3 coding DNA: TGCAGCGCTACAACGGGAAGCATGAACACTGAAGCTTTCTTT. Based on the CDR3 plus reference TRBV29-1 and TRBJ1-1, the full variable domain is SAVISQKPSRDICQRGTSLTIQCQVDSQVTMMFWYRQQPGQSLTLIATANQGSEATYESGFVIDKFPISRPNLTFSTLTVSNMSPEDSSIYLCSATTGSMNTEAFFGQGTRLTVV.

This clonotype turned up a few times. DNA for the CDR3: TGCGCCAGCAGACCACCACTAGCGGGAGGCTACAATGAGCAGTTCTTC. This sequence encodes CASRPPLAGGYNEQFF. V and J are TRBV5-1 and TRBJ2-1; 12 bases are a match to TRBD2. The germline CDR1 and CDR2 sequences are SGHRS and YFSETQ. The CDR3 sequence is 16 residues long. V trimming: 5 bases; J trimming: 3 bases; junction bases outside the gene matches: 6. Full variable domain (missing parts from reference TRBV5-1 and TRBJ2-1): KAGVTQTPRYLIKTRGQQVTLSCSPISGHRSVSWYQQTPGQGLQFLFEYFSETQRNKGNFPGRFSGRQFSNSRSEMNVSTLELGDSALYLCASRPPLAGGYNEQFFGPGTRLTVL.

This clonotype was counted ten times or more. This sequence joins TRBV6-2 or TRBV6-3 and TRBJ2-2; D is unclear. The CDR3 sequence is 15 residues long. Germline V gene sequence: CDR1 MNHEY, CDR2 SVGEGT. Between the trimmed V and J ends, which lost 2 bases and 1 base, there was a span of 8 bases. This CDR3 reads CASSYNSMNTGELFF. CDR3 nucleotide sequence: TGTGCCAGCAGTTACAACTCAATGAACACCGGGGAGCTGTTTTTT.